This paragraph reports one T cell receptor (beta chain). Its antigen remains unknown. This sample was taken from a study of beta chain features in type 1 diabetes. Study-wide results and limits: Type 1 diabetes patients had TCRB CDR3s that were shorter (moderately but significantly so) in all four CD4+ subsets.

The whole isolated RNA underwent reverse transcription, so sequencing captured expressed TCRB transcripts. Here immunoSEQ multiplex PCR was the method, and the copy in TCRdb shows in-frame clones only, minus some. The table shows roughly 150,000 clones, with approximately 9.1% occurring only once. The origin of this receptor is a woman in her twenties or thirties with type 1 diabetes. Sequencing input: central memory CD4+ T cells from blood.

CDR3 region: CASSFGDGELFF. The CDR3 coding sequence is TGTGCCAGCAGCTTTGGAGACGGGGAGCTGTTTTTT. The chain carries TRBV7-9 and TRBJ2-2; D gene uncertain. Trimming removed 3 bases at V and 7 bases at J, with 6 bases between. The CDR3 totals 12 residues. From germline, CDR1 is SEHNR and CDR2 FQNEAQ (reference sequence).